The 9 T cell receptor beta chains reported below all come from one sample, sequenced in a study of Graves' ophthalmopathy and Graves' hyperthyroidism. CDR3 regions of TCR beta were amplified from RNA transcripts. Following a first-round RT-PCR that used HTBI primers, a second-round multiplex PCR was carried out. TCRdb reprocessed the multiplex PCR reads via MiXCR and lists one record per CDR3 protein. The data hold 900,000 to 1,200,000 distinct CDR3 sequences, with 35% to 45% observed a single time. The sample taken for sequencing was peripheral blood or thyroid tissue (not recorded which). The receptors shown here come from an adult man with Graves' hyperthyroidism.

Worth noting for this clonotype: This clone may be a read error of a much larger clone one base away. The chain uses TRBV11-2 and TRBJ2-5, with 12 bases aligning to TRBD2. After removal of 1 base from V and 9 bases from J, the junction contained 9 bases not matched to a gene. Germline CDR1 is SGHAT and CDR2 is FQNNGV. This CDR3 spans 16 amino acids. The CDR3: CASSLGGLAGRGAQYF. In DNA form, the CDR3 reads TGTGCCAGCAGCTTAGGTGGACTAGCGGGGAGGGGGGCCCAGTACTTC.

V is TRBV20-1 and J is TRBJ1-5, with 10 positions matching TRBD1. The CDR3 spans 15 residues. Per the germline V gene, CDR1 is DFQATT and CDR2 is SNEGSKA (reference sequence). V lost 1 base to trimming and J lost 6 bases; unmatched junction nucleotides: 6. CDR3 in amino acids: CSARVAGQGFQPQHF. Here the CDR3 DNA reads TGCAGTGCTAGAGTTGCGGGACAGGGGTTTCAGCCCCAGCATTTT.

The chain recombines TRBV6-5 with TRBJ1-6; D call uncertain. This CDR3 is built from 13 residues. Trimming cost V 5 bases and J 11 bases, with 13 bases left between them. Germline assignment: CDR1 MNHEY and CDR2 SVGAGI. This CDR3 reads CASSGPGRPPLHF. The DNA for the CDR3 is TGTGCCAGCAGTGGGCCCGGTCGCCCACCCCTCCACTTT.

V is TRBV29-1 and J is TRBJ1-1, with 8 positions matching TRBD1. V shed 4 bases, J shed 5 bases, and the junction held 6 bases outside the gene matches. The germline gives CDR1 SQVTM, CDR2 ANQGSEA. This CDR3 is built from 13 residues. CDR3 DNA: TGCAGCGTTGGGACAGGGATCGGAACTGAAGCTTTCTTT. It codes for CSVGTGIGTEAFF. Full variable domain (missing parts from reference TRBV29-1 and TRBJ1-1): SAVISQKPSRDICQRGTSLTIQCQVDSQVTMMFWYRQQPGQSLTLIATANQGSEATYESGFVIDKFPISRPNLTFSTLTVSNMSPEDSSIYLCSVGTGIGTEAFFGQGTRLTVV.

Ten or more counts support this clonotype. J is TRBJ1-6 and V is TRBV2, with 7 bases matching TRBD1. With 11 bases clipped from V and 5 bases from J, the junction kept 6 bases outside the gene matches. The CDR3 has 13 residues. Germline V gives CDR1 SNHLY, CDR2 FYNNEI. CDR3 sequence reads: CAGQVSNNSPLHF. DNA of the CDR3: TGTGCCGGACAGGTCTCGAATAATTCACCCCTCCACTTT. The full variable domain, with the rest looked up from reference TRBV2 and TRBJ1-6, is EPEVTQTPSHQVTQMGQEVILRCVPISNHLYFYWYRQILGQKVEFLVSFYNNEISEKSEIFDDQFSVERPDGSNFTLKIRSTKLEDSAMYFCAGQVSNNSPLHFGNGTRLTVT.

The chain has TRBV6-5 and TRBJ2-7, with D perhaps matching TRBD1 (6 bases). This CDR3 spans 14 amino acids. CDR1 is MNHEY, CDR2 SVGAGI, per germline. Trimming removed 0 bases at V and 5 bases at J, with 11 bases between. CDR3 DNA: TGTGCCAGCAGTTACTCGAGCACAGGGAACGAGCAGTACTTC. This codes for CASSYSSTGNEQYF.

This chain links TRBV6-6 with TRBJ2-7, with TRBD2 matching over 9 bases. Germline V gives CDR1 MNHNY, CDR2 SVGAGI (reference sequence). CDR3 size: 15 residues. With V trimmed by 4 bases and J by 3 bases, 7 bases remained unmatched. Here the CDR3 reads CASSSLGSGGYEQYF. CDR3 bases: TGTGCCAGCAGTTCCTTGGGTAGCGGGGGCTACGAGCAGTACTTC.

This clonotype was counted at least ten times. The chain recombines TRBV2 with TRBJ2-7; TRBD2 matches 9 bases. Trimming cost V 1 base and J 4 bases; bases outside gene matches: 8. The CDR3 totals 16 residues. Germline V gene sequence: CDR1 SNHLY, CDR2 FYNNEI. In nucleotides, the CDR3 is TGTGCCAGCAGTGAAGGACCGTTTAGCGGGAGATACGAGCAGTACTTC. Residues: CASSEGPFSGRYEQYF. The full variable domain, in which reference TRBV2 and TRBJ2-7 provide the parts outside the CDR3, is EPEVTQTPSHQVTQMGQEVILRCVPISNHLYFYWYRQILGQKVEFLVSFYNNEISEKSEIFDDQFSVERPDGSNFTLKIRSTKLEDSAMYFCASSEGPFSGRYEQYFGPGTRLTVT.

This clonotype was found many times. The chain has TRBV29-1 and TRBJ2-7; D perhaps matches TRBD1 (6 bases). The V and J ends lost 7 bases and 3 bases respectively, with 13 bases between them. The CDR3 runs 12 residues. CDR1 is SQVTM, CDR2 ANQGSEA, per germline. The CDR3 spells CSAAQDSYEQYF. The CDR3, as DNA: TGCAGCGCGGCCCAGGACAGCTACGAGCAGTACTTC.